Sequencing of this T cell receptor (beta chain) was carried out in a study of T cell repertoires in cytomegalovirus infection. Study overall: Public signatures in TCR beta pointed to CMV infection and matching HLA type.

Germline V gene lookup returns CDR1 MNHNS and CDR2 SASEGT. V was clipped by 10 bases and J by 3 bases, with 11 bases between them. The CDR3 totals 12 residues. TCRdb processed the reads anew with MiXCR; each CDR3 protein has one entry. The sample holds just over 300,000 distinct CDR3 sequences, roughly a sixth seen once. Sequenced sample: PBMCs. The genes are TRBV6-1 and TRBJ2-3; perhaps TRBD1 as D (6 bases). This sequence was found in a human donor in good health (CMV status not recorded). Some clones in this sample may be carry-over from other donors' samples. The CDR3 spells CATQGNTDTQYF. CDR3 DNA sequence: TGTGCCACCCAGGGGAATACAGATACGCAGTATTTT.